One sample yielded the 18 T cell receptor beta chains listed below, sequenced in a study of OX40 agonist ivuxolimab in advanced cancers. Using immunoSEQ multiplex PCR, the repertoire was profiled, and TCRdb retains in-frame clones only, with some absent. In the table there are around 21,000 clones, roughly 83% of which are singletons. The sequencing used CD4+ or CD8+ T cells sorted from blood, collected in a trial of the OX40 agonist ivuxolimab. These receptors all come from an adult with an advanced solid tumor such as melanoma, head and neck, liver or kidney cancer.

The chain recombines TRBV4-1 with TRBJ2-5; 10 bases match TRBD2. Germline values: CDR1 MGHRA, CDR2 YSYEKL. Trimming at V came to 0 bases and at J to 5 bases, leaving 9 bases not matched to a gene. The CDR3 loop spans 17 amino acids. The CDR3, as DNA: TGCGCCAGCAGCCAAGATTGGACTAGCGGCCCTTCCGAGACCCAGTACTTC. This sequence encodes CASSQDWTSGPSETQYF.

In this sample, this clone turned up a few times. The chain employs TRBV7-9 and TRBJ2-7, with TRBD1 matching 7 bases. Germline V gene sequence: CDR1 SEHNR, CDR2 FQNEAQ (reference sequence). J was trimmed by 3 bases and V by 2 bases; bases with no gene match: 4. The CDR3 is made up of 14 amino acids. CDR3: CASSLTRDSYEQYF. CDR3 DNA sequence: TGTGCCAGCAGCTTAACCCGGGACAGCTACGAGCAGTACTTC.

This clone appeared once. The chain recombines TRBV4-1 with TRBJ2-7, with 9 positions matching TRBD2. CDR1 and CDR2 from the germline V gene are MGHRA and YSYEKL. The CDR3 totals 15 residues. V lost 1 base and J lost 4; bases outside the gene matches: 5. This CDR3 is CASSQVDSGRYEQYF. CDR3 nucleotide sequence: TGCGCCAGCAGCCAAGTCGATAGCGGGAGATACGAGCAGTACTTC.

The sample holds one count of this clone. CDR3 DNA: TGTGCCAGCAGCTTGGGACAGGGGAACTATGGCTACACCTTC. It codes for CASSLGQGNYGYTF. The rearrangement uses TRBV5-6 and TRBJ1-2; 8 bases are shared with TRBD1. The CDR3 is 14 residues long. V gave up 0 bases and J gave up 2 bases; unmatched junction bases: 0. CDR1 and CDR2 (germline): SGHDT, YYEEEE.

The rearrangement links TRBV6-5 to TRBJ1-3; 7 nucleotides match TRBD1. The V gene end was trimmed by 6 bases and the J gene end by 2 bases; junction bases not matched to a gene: 7. CDR3 length equals 15 residues. Germline CDR1 and CDR2: MNHEY and SVGAGI. The CDR3 DNA sequence: TGTGCCAGCAGACCGGGACAGTTAGCTGGAAACACCATATATTTT. Encoded protein: CASRPGQLAGNTIYF.

The genes are TRBV7-8 and TRBJ1-3; D remains ambiguous. The CDR3 has 14 amino acids. Trimming removed 3 bases from V and 0 bases from J, with 6 bases in between. Germline values: CDR1 SGHVS, CDR2 FQNEAQ. The CDR3 bases are TGTGCCAGCAGCTTTTCCGACTCTGGAAACACCATATATTTT. It specifies CASSFSDSGNTIYF. Together with reference TRBV7-8 and TRBJ1-3, the CDR3 gives the full variable domain: GAGVSQSPRYKVAKRGQDVALRCDPISGHVSLFWYQQALGQGPEFLTYFQNEAQLDKSGLPSDRFFAERPEGSVSTLKIQRTQQEDSAVYLCASSFSDSGNTIYFGEGSWLTVV.

This clone turned up a few times. The gene calls are TRBV27 and TRBJ2-7; TRBD2 matches at 10 bases. The CDR3 consists of 15 residues. Germline V gene sequence: CDR1 MNHEY, CDR2 SMNVEV (reference sequence). The J segment lost 5 bases and the V segment lost 3 bases, leaving 7 bases of the junction unmatched. The CDR3 DNA follows: TGTGCCAGCAGTTTGCGGGCTAGCGGGAGTCACGAGCAGTACTTC. Its protein is CASSLRASGSHEQYF.

This chain joins TRBV9 and TRBJ2-6; the D gene could be TRBD1 or TRBD2 (6 bases each). V lost 4 bases, J lost 4 bases, and 15 bases lay in between. The CDR3 covers 16 residues. Germline-derived CDR1 and CDR2 are SGDLS and YYNGEE. The CDR3 coding sequence is TGTGCCAGCAGCTTCTACAGGGACTCCGGGGCCAACGTCCTGACTTTC. This encodes CASSFYRDSGANVLTF.

V and J are TRBV7-9 and TRBJ2-7; TRBD1 matches at 10 bases. V dropped 5 bases and J dropped 6; count of bases not matched to a gene: 10. Germline V gene lookup returns CDR1 SEHNR and CDR2 FQNEAQ (reference sequence). The CDR3 is 15 amino acids. In DNA form, the CDR3 reads TGTGCCAGCAGCCCTCCGGGACAGGGGTGGTTCGAGCAGTACTTC. Translating gives CASSPPGQGWFEQYF.

V usage is TRBV30 and J usage is TRBJ2-1; D perhaps matches TRBD2 (5 bases). This CDR3 region has 14 residues. Germline V lookup: CDR1 GTSNPN, CDR2 SVGIG (reference sequence). Deletions cut 1 base from V and 5 bases from J, with 12 bases between. The CDR3: CAWSALRVDNEQFF. CDR3 DNA: TGTGCCTGGAGTGCCCTGAGGGTGGACAATGAGCAGTTCTTC.

This chain joins TRBV6-6 and TRBJ1-1; 8 nucleotides agree with TRBD1. The CDR3 is 14 amino acids. Germline trimming cut 2 bases from V and 4 bases from J; bases unmatched to any gene: 3. Germline V gene data show CDR1 as MNHNY and CDR2 as SVGAGI (reference sequence). The CDR3 is CASSYQGAVTEAFF. The CDR3 coding sequence is TGTGCCAGCAGTTACCAGGGGGCGGTCACTGAAGCTTTCTTT.

This clone was counted a few times. The chain has TRBV2 and TRBJ2-5; TRBD1 aligns across 7 bases. From germline, CDR1 is SNHLY and CDR2 FYNNEI. The CDR3 has 13 amino acids. V shed 10 bases, J shed 2 bases, and the junction held 7 bases outside the gene matches. The CDR3 reads CATRQGLQETQYF. The CDR3 nucleotides read TGTGCCACACGACAGGGTCTTCAAGAGACCCAGTACTTC.

The chain employs TRBV11-2 and TRBJ2-5; D remains unclear. The CDR3 sequence is 12 residues long. The V and J ends lost 7 bases and 5 bases respectively, with 11 bases between them. Germline CDR1 is SGHAT and CDR2 is FQNNGV. CDR3: CASTGLSETQYF. The CDR3 DNA follows: TGTGCCAGCACCGGGCTATCGGAGACCCAGTACTTC.

The V and J genes are TRBV15 and TRBJ1-1; the D is unclear. The ends were cut back, 5 bases at V and 1 base at J, with 8 bases in the middle. The germline gives CDR1 LNHNV, CDR2 YYDKDF (reference sequence). The CDR3 consists of 13 residues. The DNA for the CDR3 is TGTGCCACCAGCGTTACACGGAACACTGAAGCTTTCTTT. Amino acid sequence: CATSVTRNTEAFF.

On this clone: Other DNA sequences of this sample code for an identical CDR3. This chain links TRBV5-1 with TRBJ2-1, with D possibly TRBD2 on 6 matching bases. The CDR3 spans 14 residues. V lost 7 bases, J lost 2 bases, and 13 bases lay in between. Per the germline V gene, CDR1 is SGHRS and CDR2 is YFSETQ. The CDR3 region has the DNA TGCGCCAGCTCTAGCGCCGGGGCCTACAATGAGCAGTTCTTC. Its translation: CASSSAGAYNEQFF.

The sample holds one count of this clone. The chain joins TRBV27 to TRBJ2-2, with 7 bases that match TRBD2. CDR1 and CDR2 from the germline V gene are MNHEY and SMNVEV (reference sequence). V lost 6 bases, J lost 1 base, and 14 bases stayed unmatched. CDR3 length: 18 residues. The chain's CDR3 is CASSKARAGAKNTGELFF. DNA for the CDR3: TGTGCCAGCAGCAAGGCTCGGGCGGGAGCCAAGAACACCGGGGAGCTGTTTTTT.

This sequence joins TRBV14 and TRBJ2-5; D is ambiguous. The CDR3 runs to 13 residues. V lost 4 bases and J lost 5, with 11 bases in between. Germline CDR1 reads SGHDN; CDR2 reads FVKESK. The CDR3 DNA reads as TGTGCCAGCAGCCCCGACCAGCTGGAGACCCAGTACTTC. Protein: CASSPDQLETQYF.

The chain links TRBV4-1 to TRBJ2-1; 11 bases align to TRBD1. The germline V gene has CDR1 MGHRA and CDR2 YSYEKL. The CDR3 covers 14 residues. Losses at the gene ends were 3 bases for V and 6 bases for J; bases not matched to a gene: 1. The CDR3 DNA follows: TGCGCCAGCAGCCAGGACAGGGGGCTCAATGAGCAGTTCTTC. Amino acids: CASSQDRGLNEQFF.